This section outlines one T cell receptor beta chain sequence together with its context. The data are from a study of shared clonotypes between healthy human individuals. The CDR3 length is 12 residues. V gave up 8 bases and J gave up 10 bases, with 14 bases separating them. Germline V gene lookup returns CDR1 MDHEN and CDR2 SYDVKM. Sequencing was performed with immunoSEQ multiplex PCR; in TCRdb, only in-frame clones are kept and a portion is missing. The sample includes about 2.3 million clones, less than 95% of them seen just once. The clonotype originates from a young man in good health. Some clones in this sample may be carry-over from other donors' samples. The sequenced material came from naive CD4+ T cells from PBMCs. Subset indicated: CD45RA+ positively selected. The rearrangement uses TRBV28 and TRBJ1-4; D might be TRBD1 (6 bases). This CDR3 reads CASGDRPRKLFF. The DNA for the CDR3 is TGTGCCAGCGGAGACAGGCCCCGAAAACTGTTTTTT.